Following are 22 T cell receptor beta chains from one sample sequenced in a study of T cell changes during pregnancy in multiple sclerosis. Measured with immunoSEQ multiplex PCR; TCRdb has only the in-frame clones, and not every one. Of about 110,000 clones listed, roughly nine tenths are singletons. Here the sequenced sample was peripheral blood, taken before pregnancy. The source is a female donor with multiple sclerosis, enrolled in a pregnancy study.

CDR3 sequence (DNA): TGTGCCAGCAGCTTAGGTCCAAATTACGAGCAGTACTTC. Its translation is CASSLGPNYEQYF. The chain carries TRBV7-6 and TRBJ2-7; D uncertain. The CDR3 is 13 residues long. Germline assignment: CDR1 SGHVS and CDR2 FNYEAQ. With 1 base removed from V and 4 bases from J, the gap between germline ends came to 8 bases.

V gene TRBV7-6 combines with J gene TRBJ2-5; the D gene is possibly TRBD1 (6 bases). The V end was cut by 3 bases, the J end by 3 bases, with 14 bases between. The CDR3 covers 15 residues. CDR1 is SGHVS, CDR2 FNYEAQ, per germline. Written as DNA, the CDR3 is TGTGCCAGCAGCTTCATTGGGACACATAAAGAGACCCAGTACTTC. This gives the protein CASSFIGTHKETQYF.

The genes are TRBV6-5 and TRBJ1-2; D might be TRBD1 (5 bases). CDR3 length equals 16 residues. Germline V lookup: CDR1 MNHEY, CDR2 SVGAGI. Trimming took off 0 bases at V and 2 bases at J, with 13 bases between the two ends. CDR3: CASSYSGAGMNYGYTF. For the CDR3, the DNA is TGTGCCAGCAGTTACTCTGGCGCAGGGATGAACTATGGCTACACCTTC.

The V call is TRBV5-1, the J call TRBJ1-2; D is undetermined. V dropped 4 bases and J dropped 8 bases, with 12 bases sitting between them. The CDR3 runs 12 residues. CDR1 and CDR2 (germline): SGHRS, YFSETQ. In DNA form, the CDR3 reads TGCGCCAGCAGCCCGGGAAGAAAGGGCTACACCTTC. Protein sequence: CASSPGRKGYTF.

The CDR3 DNA reads as TGTGCCAGCAGCTTAGATCTTACCGGACTAGCCTCCTACAATGAGCAGTTCTTC. It encodes CASSLDLTGLASYNEQFF. This sequence joins TRBV11-2 and TRBJ2-1; 8 nucleotides line up with TRBD2. The germline gives CDR1 SGHAT, CDR2 FQNNGV. CDR3 size: 18 residues. V lost 0 bases, J lost 0 bases, and 7 bases stayed unmatched.

The chain carries TRBV15 and TRBJ1-5, with D possibly matching TRBD1 (5 bases). This CDR3 spans 16 amino acids. V was cut by 0 bases and J by 2 bases, with 11 bases left in between. CDR1 LNHNV and CDR2 YYDKDF come from the germline V gene (reference sequence). The CDR3 reads CATSRDSGRGNQPQHF. The DNA of the CDR3 is TGTGCCACCAGCAGAGATAGTGGCAGGGGCAATCAGCCCCAGCATTTT.

V is TRBV28 and J is TRBJ2-5, with D maybe TRBD1 (5 bases). V gave up 8 bases and J gave up 5 bases, with 15 bases separating them. CDR1 is MDHEN and CDR2 is SYDVKM in the germline V gene. The CDR3 spans 13 residues. CDR3 nucleotide sequence: TGTGCCAGCCGGGCACCGGACATGGAGACCCAGTACTTC. Protein sequence: CASRAPDMETQYF.

The genes are TRBV5-6 and TRBJ1-4; D might be TRBD1 (5 bases). Germline CDR1 and CDR2: SGHDT and YYEEEE. Between the trimmed V and J ends, which lost 4 bases and 7 bases, there was a span of 20 bases. CDR3 length equals 16 residues. The CDR3 reads CASSPSWDGQGEKLFF. The CDR3, as DNA: TGTGCCAGCAGCCCAAGCTGGGATGGGCAGGGTGAAAAACTGTTTTTT.

This rearrangement joins TRBV27 to TRBJ1-1, with D unclear. Germline CDR1 and CDR2: MNHEY and SMNVEV (reference sequence). V was clipped by 7 bases and J by 0 bases, with 6 bases between them. This CDR3 is 12 amino acids long. CDR3 DNA: TGTGCCAGCACAGGAATGAACACTGAAGCTTTCTTT. Encoded protein: CASTGMNTEAFF.

The chain carries TRBV23-1 and TRBJ2-5; 8 positions match TRBD1. TRBV23-1 is flagged as an ORF with uncertain function. The CDR3 is 15 amino acids. V lost 0 bases, J lost 5 bases, and 5 bases stayed unmatched. CDR3 region: CASSQSFRGRETQYF. In nucleotides, the CDR3 is TGCGCCAGCAGTCAATCCTTCAGGGGGCGGGAGACCCAGTACTTC.

J is TRBJ1-5 and V is TRBV5-1, with 7 bases matching TRBD1. This CDR3 contains 15 residues. The J segment lost 6 bases and the V segment lost 4 bases, leaving 10 bases of the junction unmatched. Germline V gene sequence: CDR1 SGHRS, CDR2 YFSETQ. The CDR3 reads CASSADSQGGQPQHF. DNA for the CDR3: TGCGCCAGCAGCGCAGATTCTCAGGGGGGTCAGCCCCAGCATTTT.

Concerning this clone: At one of its ends the junction is not consistent with the germline gene, which may arise from a read error. The V gene is TRBV20-1, the J gene TRBJ2-7; 10 bases match TRBD2. The CDR3 sequence is 11 residues long. Germline assignment: CDR1 DFQATT and CDR2 SNEGSKA (reference sequence). Written as DNA, the CDR3 is TGCAGTGCTGGAACCGGGACTAGCGCGAGGTTC. Translating gives CSAGTGTSARF.

This chain joins TRBV7-6 and TRBJ2-1, with 7 nucleotides matching TRBD2. Trimming took 6 bases from V and 1 from J; bases not matched to a gene: 9. The CDR3 runs to 16 residues. CDR1 SGHVS and CDR2 FNYEAQ come from the germline V gene. The CDR3 nucleotides read TGTGCCAGCAGTTCCACCTGGGGAGGGTCCTACAATGAGCAGTTCTTC. It specifies CASSSTWGGSYNEQFF. Supplemented by reference TRBV7-6 and TRBJ2-1, the full variable domain reads GAGVSQSPRYKVTKRGQDVALRCDPISGHVSLYWYRQALGQGPEFLTYFNYEAQQDKSGLPNDRFSAERPEGSISTLTIQRTEQRDSAMYRCASSSTWGGSYNEQFFGPGTRLTVL.

V and J are TRBV5-1 and TRBJ2-4; 10 bases are a match to TRBD2. CDR1 SGHRS and CDR2 YFSETQ come from the germline V gene. V gave up 4 bases and J gave up 0 bases; unmatched junction bases: 7. The CDR3 consists of 17 residues. Here the CDR3 DNA reads TGCGCCAGCAGCGCGAGGACTAGCGGAGCAGCCAAAAACATTCAGTACTTC. Residues: CASSARTSGAAKNIQYF.

CDR3 bases: TGTGCCAGCAGTAACTACAGGGCTGGGGCCAACGTCCTGACTTTC. Its translation: CASSNYRAGANVLTF. The chain joins TRBV27 to TRBJ2-6, with D perhaps TRBD1 (6 bases). This CDR3 contains 15 residues. The ends were cut back, 5 bases at V and 2 bases at J, with 10 bases in the middle. CDR1 and CDR2 (germline): MNHEY, SMNVEV (reference sequence).

V gene TRBV19 combines with J gene TRBJ2-5; the D is unclear. Germline-derived CDR1 and CDR2 are LNHDA and SQIVND (reference sequence). The CDR3 contains 14 residues. V shed 3 bases and J shed 0 bases, with 8 bases lying between them. The CDR3 region is CASSIGLYQETQYF. DNA of the CDR3: TGTGCCAGTAGTATCGGGTTGTACCAAGAGACCCAGTACTTC.

The rearrangement joins TRBV10-3 to TRBJ1-5, with 8 nucleotides matching TRBD1. Germline CDR1 is ENHRY and CDR2 is SYGVKD. The trim removed 6 bases at V and 4 bases at J, leaving 5 bases unmatched. This CDR3 contains 14 residues. The CDR3 region is CAISGTGMNQPQHF. The CDR3 coding sequence is TGTGCCATCAGCGGGACAGGAATGAATCAGCCCCAGCATTTT.

CDR3 sequence reads: CASSVDPRGSQPQHF. For the CDR3, the DNA is TGTGCCAGCAGCGTAGACCCCAGGGGAAGTCAGCCCCAGCATTTT. V is TRBV9 and J is TRBJ1-5; tentatively, D is TRBD1 (6 bases). V was trimmed by 0 bases and J by 6 bases, leaving 13 bases between them. CDR1 and CDR2 from the germline V gene are SGDLS and YYNGEE. The CDR3 spans 15 residues.

This chain links TRBV27 with TRBJ2-7; possibly TRBD2 for D (6 bases). V lost 6 bases and J 6 bases, leaving 21 bases between the germline ends. The CDR3 covers 15 residues. Germline V gene sequence: CDR1 MNHEY, CDR2 SMNVEV (reference sequence). CDR3 in amino acids: CASRLRGAGPGEQYF. CDR3 nucleotides: TGTGCCAGCAGACTGCGCGGGGCAGGCCCTGGCGAGCAGTACTTC.

The V and J genes are TRBV27 and TRBJ2-7, with D possibly matching TRBD1 (6 bases). Germline CDR1 is MNHEY and CDR2 is SMNVEV (reference sequence). This CDR3 region has 11 residues. Trimming removed 4 bases from V and 6 bases from J, with 7 bases in between. CDR3 nucleotide sequence: TGTGCCAGCAGTTCAGGGGCCGAGCAGTACTTC. The encoded protein is CASSSGAEQYF.

CDR3 nucleotide sequence: TGTGCCAGTAGTCCCGGACAGGGGTACGGCGACAATCAGCCCCAGCATTTT. Protein product: CASSPGQGYGDNQPQHF. J is TRBJ1-5 and V is TRBV19; 9 bases line up with TRBD1. J lost 3 bases, V lost 5 bases, and 11 bases had no gene match. CDR3 length equals 17 residues. The V gene's germline CDR1 is LNHDA and CDR2 SQIVND (reference sequence).

The chain carries TRBV7-2 and TRBJ2-3, with D possibly being TRBD2 (6 bases). V lost 1 base and J 1 base, leaving 9 bases between the germline ends. The germline V gene encodes CDR1 SGHTA and CDR2 FQGNSA. This CDR3 is built from 15 residues. The CDR3 spells CASSLVPSGTDTQYF. The DNA of the CDR3 is TGTGCCAGCAGCTTAGTACCTAGCGGCACAGATACGCAGTATTTT.